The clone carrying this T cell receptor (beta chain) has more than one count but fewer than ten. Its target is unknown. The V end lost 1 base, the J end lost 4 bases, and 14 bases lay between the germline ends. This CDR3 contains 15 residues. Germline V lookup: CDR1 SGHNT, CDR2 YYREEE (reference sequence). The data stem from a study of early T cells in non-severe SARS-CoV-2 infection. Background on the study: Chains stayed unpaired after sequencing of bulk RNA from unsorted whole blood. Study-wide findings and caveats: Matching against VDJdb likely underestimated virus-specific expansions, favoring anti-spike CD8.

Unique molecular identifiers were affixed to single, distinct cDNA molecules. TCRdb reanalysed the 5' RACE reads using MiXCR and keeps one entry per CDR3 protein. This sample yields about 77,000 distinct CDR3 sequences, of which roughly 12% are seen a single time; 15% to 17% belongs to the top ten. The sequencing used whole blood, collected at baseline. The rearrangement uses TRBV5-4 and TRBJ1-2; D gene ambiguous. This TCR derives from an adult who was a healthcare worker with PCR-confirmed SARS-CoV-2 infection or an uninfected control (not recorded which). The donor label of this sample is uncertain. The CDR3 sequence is CASSLKSGASYGYTF. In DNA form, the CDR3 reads TGTGCCAGCAGCTTGAAATCGGGAGCATCCTATGGCTACACCTTC.